These 10 T cell receptor beta chains were all obtained from the same sample, sequenced in a study of blood T cell repertoires in COVID-19. Some clones are missing from TCRdb's copy, which holds only in-frame ones; the method was immunoSEQ multiplex PCR. The sample holds roughly 440,000 clones, about 91% seen once. What was sequenced was peripheral blood. The source is a woman between 45 and 60 years old with COVID-19, enrolled during active disease.

This clone occurred once. The chain uses TRBV5-1 and TRBJ1-2; D gene uncertain. CDR1 and CDR2 from the germline V gene are SGHRS and YFSETQ. V lost 0 bases to trimming and J lost 3 bases, with 15 bases between them. The CDR3 extends over 16 amino acids. DNA of the CDR3: TGCGCCAGCAGCTTGGAGCCGGACGGGATCTACTATGGCTACACCTTC. Translation: CASSLEPDGIYYGYTF.

The rearrangement links TRBV13 to TRBJ1-2; tentative D call: TRBD1 (6 bases). In germline, CDR1 is PRHDT, CDR2 FYEKMQ (reference sequence). V lost 5 bases and J lost 5, with 15 bases in between. This CDR3 region has 14 residues. CDR3 amino acids: CASSTWTAQYGYTF. In DNA form, the CDR3 reads TGTGCCAGCAGCACCTGGACAGCCCAATATGGCTACACCTTC.

The chain combines TRBV7-9 with TRBJ1-2; D gene unclear. CDR1 is SEHNR, CDR2 FQNEAQ, per germline (reference sequence). V shed 10 bases and J shed 5 bases, with 20 bases lying between them. The CDR3 spans 14 residues. CDR3 in DNA: TGTGCCACTAATTCTCGGGAGGCGAGTTATGGCTACACCTTC. It codes for CATNSREASYGYTF. Based on the CDR3 plus reference TRBV7-9 and TRBJ1-2, the full variable domain is DTGVSQNPRHKITKRGQNVTFRCDPISEHNRLYWYRQTLGQGPEFLTYFQNEAQLEKSRLLSDRFSAERPKGSFSTLEIQRTEQGDSAMYLCATNSREASYGYTFGSGTRLTVV.

The CDR3 spells CASSLQGDSYEQYF. CDR3 nucleotide sequence: TGTGCCAGCAGCCTTCAGGGGGACTCCTACGAGCAGTACTTC. This chain uses TRBV5-6 with TRBJ2-7; TRBD1 matches at 7 bases. The germline V gene encodes CDR1 SGHDT and CDR2 YYEEEE. V shed 4 bases and J 0 bases; nucleotides not matched to a gene: 4. This CDR3 has 14 residues.

This chain links TRBV6-5 with TRBJ1-6; D unresolved. V lost 8 bases, J lost 0 bases, and 8 bases lay in between. CDR3 size: 14 residues. Germline values: CDR1 MNHEY, CDR2 SVGAGI. The CDR3, as DNA: TGTGCCAGCGTATTCAGCTCCTATAATTCACCCCTCCACTTT. Its translation is CASVFSSYNSPLHF.

The CDR3: CASSQDLPGSSTDTQYF. DNA for the CDR3: TGTGCCAGCAGCCAAGACCTGCCGGGGTCTAGCACAGATACGCAGTATTTT. The chain links TRBV3-1 (or the pseudogene TRBV3-2) to TRBJ2-3, with D perhaps TRBD2 (5 bases). V lost 0 bases, J lost 0 bases, and 13 bases lay in between. The V gene's germline CDR1 is LGHDT and CDR2 YNNKEL (reference sequence). CDR3 length: 17 amino acids.

V usage is TRBV24-1 and J usage is TRBJ2-3, with 13 bases fitting TRBD2. CDR1 KGHDR and CDR2 SFDVKD come from the germline V gene. After removal of 10 bases from V and 6 bases from J, the junction contained 3 bases not matched to a gene. The CDR3 spans 13 residues. For the CDR3, the DNA is TGTGCCACTCAACTAGCGGGAGGGGATACGCAGTATTTT. Its translation: CATQLAGGDTQYF.

The V call is TRBV6-5, the J call TRBJ1-2; TRBD1 is a possible D gene (6 bases). Trimming shortened V by 3 bases and J by 5 bases, and 10 bases separated the two germline ends. Germline CDR1 reads MNHEY; CDR2 reads SVGAGI. CDR3 size: 13 residues. The CDR3 here is CASSYGQRYGYTF. CDR3 DNA sequence: TGTGCCAGCAGTTATGGACAGCGATATGGCTACACCTTC.

This chain links TRBV10-2 with TRBJ2-7; D call uncertain. CDR1 is WSHSY and CDR2 is SAAADI in the germline V gene. There are 12 residues in the CDR3. Trimming took 5 bases from V and 7 from J, leaving 12 bases between them. CDR3 in DNA: TGCGCCAGCAGTCTGGGCCGCATGGAGCAGTACTTC. Its protein product is CASSLGRMEQYF.

V is TRBV7-3 and J is TRBJ1-4; a possible D gene is TRBD1 (5 bases). The CDR3 totals 15 residues. V lost 4 bases and J 3 bases, leaving 12 bases between the germline ends. Per the germline V gene, CDR1 is SGHTA and CDR2 is FQGTGA. CDR3 amino acids: CASSYGGGANEKLFF. CDR3 nucleotide sequence: TGTGCCAGCAGCTACGGAGGAGGGGCTAATGAAAAACTGTTTTTT. Full variable domain (rest looked up from reference TRBV7-3 and TRBJ1-4): GAGVSQTPSNKVTEKGKYVELRCDPISGHTALYWYRQSLGQGPEFLIYFQGTGAADDSGLPNDRFFAVRPEGSVSTLKIQRTERGDSAVYLCASSYGGGANEKLFFGSGTQLSVL.